This T cell receptor beta chain emerged from a study of molecular identifiers for immune sequencing clone quantification. From the PCR reads, TCRdb called clonotypes with MiXCR, one entry per CDR3 protein. The sample shows tens of thousands of distinct CDR3 sequences, around 20% of them seen only once. This CDR3 is built from 13 residues. Germline V lookup: CDR1 SEHNR, CDR2 FQNEAQ (reference sequence). V was clipped by 5 bases and J by 3 bases, with 10 bases between them. Sequencing used naive CD8+ T cells from blood, with Jurkat cell RNA spiked in. Sample subset: FACS-sorted CD8+CD4-CCR7+CD45RA+ naive T cells. This chain links TRBV7-9 with TRBJ1-1; no reliable D call. The TCR originated in a human donor in good health. Some libraries in this study had Jurkat cell RNA spiked in. CDR3 sequence reads: CASSPLGDTEAFF. The CDR3 coding sequence is TGTGCCAGCAGCCCTTTGGGAGACACTGAAGCTTTCTTT.